These T cell receptor beta chains were read from a single sample in a study of blood T cell repertoires in COVID-19. Profiled with immunoSEQ multiplex PCR; TCRdb holds only in-frame clones, not every one. The sample includes 100,000 to 150,000 clones, about 94% of them seen just once. Sequenced: peripheral blood. The receptors derive from a man over 45 with COVID-19, enrolled during active disease. Each CDR3 is given with its conserved first and last residue. The D gene is left open where the match is weak. Where a row states a size, it is once, few, many or the class of an expanded clone; other rows omit it.

clone size: .; J gene: TRBJ2-5; D gene: .; V gene: TRBV25-1; CDR3 DNA: TGTGCCAGCAGTGAAATAGGAGCTACGAAAGAGACCCAGTACTTC; CDR3 protein: CASSEIGATKETQYF
clone size: .; J gene: TRBJ2-3; D gene: TRBD2; V gene: TRBV5-1; CDR3 DNA: TGCGCCAGCAGCTTGGAGTTAGCGGGGGCCGGAGATACGCAGTATTTT; CDR3 protein: CASSLELAGAGDTQYF
clone size: .; J gene: TRBJ2-1; D gene: TRBD2; V gene: TRBV6-4; CDR3 DNA: TGTGCCAGCAGCCCACTAGCGGGGGATTACAATGAGCAGTTCTTC; CDR3 protein: CASSPLAGDYNEQFF
clone size: .; J gene: TRBJ1-1; D gene: .; V gene: TRBV7-9; CDR3 DNA: TGTGCCAGCAGCTTAGCATCAGGGAAGGACGCTGAAGCTTTCTTT; CDR3 protein: CASSLASGKDAEAFF
clone size: .; J gene: TRBJ2-7; D gene: TRBD2; V gene: TRBV5-1; CDR3 DNA: TGCGCCAGCAGCTTGTTAGCGGGAGGCCTCTACGAGCAGTACTTC; CDR3 protein: CASSLLAGGLYEQYF
clone size: .; J gene: TRBJ2-1; D gene: TRBD2; V gene: TRBV6-4; CDR3 DNA: TGTGCCAGCAGCCCAGGGACTAGCGGGAGGGATTACAATGAGCAGTTCTTC; CDR3 protein: CASSPGTSGRDYNEQFF
clone size: .; J gene: TRBJ2-5; D gene: TRBD2; V gene: TRBV28; CDR3 DNA: TGTGCCAGCAGTCTGACTAGCGGGACAAAGACCCAGTACTTC; CDR3 protein: CASSLTSGTKTQYF
clone size: .; J gene: TRBJ2-7; D gene: .; V gene: TRBV7-8; CDR3 DNA: TGTGCCAGCAGCCGGGATCCCGGCGGGGAGCAGTACTTC; CDR3 protein: CASSRDPGGEQYF
clone size: few; J gene: TRBJ1-1; D gene: .; V gene: TRBV12-3/TRBV12-4; CDR3 DNA: TGTGCCAGCAGTTTAGGCGGTAACACTGAAGCTTTCTTT; CDR3 protein: CASSLGGNTEAFF
clone size: .; J gene: TRBJ2-7; D gene: TRBD2; V gene: TRBV11-1; CDR3 DNA: TGTGCCAGCAGCTTAGGGACTAGCGGTTACGAGCAGTACTTC; CDR3 protein: CASSLGTSGYEQYF
clone size: once; J gene: TRBJ2-7; D gene: .; V gene: TRBV6-5; CDR3 DNA: TGTGCCAGCAGTTACCTTGATCGGGTCGAGCAGTACTTC; CDR3 protein: CASSYLDRVEQYF
clone size: .; J gene: TRBJ2-5; D gene: .; V gene: TRBV30; CDR3 DNA: TGTGCCTGGAGTGGCGGAGGGGCACAGTCACAAGAGACCCAGTACTTC; CDR3 protein: CAWSGGGAQSQETQYF
clone size: .; J gene: TRBJ1-5; D gene: .; V gene: TRBV19; CDR3 DNA: TGTGCCAGTAGTATAGGGGTGGGCAGTCTGCCCCAGCATTTT; CDR3 protein: CASSIGVGSLPQHF
clone size: .; J gene: TRBJ1-5; D gene: .; V gene: TRBV6-1; CDR3 DNA: TGTGCCAGCAGTGAAGCGTGGCAGGGAGGTCAGCCCCAGCATTTT; CDR3 protein: CASSEAWQGGQPQHF
clone size: .; J gene: TRBJ2-1; D gene: TRBD1; V gene: TRBV7-9; CDR3 DNA: TGTGCCAGCAGCTTAGCCGGGACAGGGGGGAATGAGCAGTTCTTC; CDR3 protein: CASSLAGTGGNEQFF
clone size: .; J gene: TRBJ2-1; D gene: TRBD2; V gene: TRBV7-9; CDR3 DNA: TGTGCCAGCAGCTTAGGGACTAGCGATTACAATGAGCAGTTCTTC; CDR3 protein: CASSLGTSDYNEQFF
clone size: .; J gene: TRBJ2-1; D gene: TRBD2; V gene: TRBV6-5; CDR3 DNA: TGTGCCAGCAGCTCCGGACTAGCGGGAGGTGAGCAGTTCTTC; CDR3 protein: CASSSGLAGGEQFF
clone size: .; J gene: TRBJ2-7; D gene: .; V gene: TRBV21-1; CDR3 DNA: TGTGCCAGCACGCGGGAGCAGGGGAGCGAGCAGTACTTC; CDR3 protein: CASTREQGSEQYF
clone size: .; J gene: TRBJ1-1; D gene: TRBD1; V gene: TRBV5-6; CDR3 DNA: TGTGCCAGCAGCCCTGGGGACAGGGAGAGCACTGAAGCTTTCTTT; CDR3 protein: CASSPGDRESTEAFF
clone size: once; J gene: TRBJ2-5; D gene: .; V gene: TRBV19; CDR3 DNA: TGTGCCAGTAGTATACCAGGGGTGGCAGAGACCCAGTACTTC; CDR3 protein: CASSIPGVAETQYF
clone size: .; J gene: TRBJ1-4; D gene: TRBD1; V gene: TRBV19; CDR3 DNA: TGTGCCAGTAGTCCGTCGGACAGGGGAGGAAAACTGTTTTTT; CDR3 protein: CASSPSDRGGKLFF
clone size: .; J gene: TRBJ1-5; D gene: .; V gene: TRBV5-5; CDR3 DNA: TGTGCCAGCAGCTTCGACGGGTTATTAAATCAGCCCCAGCATTTT; CDR3 protein: CASSFDGLLNQPQHF
clone size: once; J gene: TRBJ1-5; D gene: TRBD1; V gene: TRBV10-3; CDR3 DNA: TGTGCCACAATTCGGGGACCGGGACAGCCGTTGCATTTT; CDR3 protein: CATIRGPGQPLHF
clone size: .; J gene: TRBJ2-5; D gene: TRBD1; V gene: TRBV30; CDR3 DNA: TGTGCCTGGAGGAGGGGGCAGACCCAGTACTTC; CDR3 protein: CAWRRGQTQYF
clone size: .; J gene: TRBJ2-3; D gene: TRBD1; V gene: TRBV19; CDR3 DNA: TGTGCCAGTAGTAGGACAGGGGGGACCCCAGATACGCAGTATTTT; CDR3 protein: CASSRTGGTPDTQYF
clone size: .; J gene: TRBJ2-7; D gene: TRBD1; V gene: TRBV7-9; CDR3 DNA: TGTGCCAGCAGCTTAGGACAGGGGGCGCTCGGGCAGTACTTC; CDR3 protein: CASSLGQGALGQYF
clone size: .; J gene: TRBJ2-5; D gene: TRBD2; V gene: TRBV5-4; CDR3 DNA: TGTGCCAGCAGTGGAGGCGGGAGGGCCGATGAGACCCAGTACTTC; CDR3 protein: CASSGGGRADETQYF
clone size: .; J gene: TRBJ1-1; D gene: TRBD1; V gene: TRBV28; CDR3 DNA: TGTGCCAGCAGTTTCTCACAGGGGAGGACCAAAGCTTTCTTT; CDR3 protein: CASSFSQGRTKAFF
clone size: .; J gene: TRBJ1-4; D gene: .; V gene: TRBV7-2; CDR3 DNA: TGTGCCAGCAGCTTAGCTTCAGAATATAATGAAAAACTGTTTTTT; CDR3 protein: CASSLASEYNEKLFF
clone size: .; J gene: TRBJ2-7; D gene: .; V gene: TRBV2; CDR3 DNA: TGTGCCAGCGAAGAACCGGGACTGAGAACCTACGAGCAGTACTTC; CDR3 protein: CASEEPGLRTYEQYF
clone size: .; J gene: TRBJ2-2; D gene: .; V gene: TRBV9; CDR3 DNA: TGTGCCAGCAGCCCCCGTCTCGGGGCCGGGGAGCTGTTTTTT; CDR3 protein: CASSPRLGAGELFF
clone size: .; J gene: TRBJ1-6; D gene: TRBD1; V gene: TRBV6-2/TRBV6-3; CDR3 DNA: TGTGCCAGCAGTCATGGGACAGACATCGGCGGTTCACCCCTCCACTTT; CDR3 protein: CASSHGTDIGGSPLHF
clone size: .; J gene: TRBJ1-2; D gene: .; V gene: TRBV6-5; CDR3 DNA: TGTGCCAGCAGATCCGCACCAGGGACTAACTATGGCTACACCTTC; CDR3 protein: CASRSAPGTNYGYTF
clone size: .; J gene: TRBJ2-1; D gene: .; V gene: TRBV4-3; CDR3 DNA: TGCGCCAGCAGCCAAGATAGACTAGTAGGTTCAAATGAGCAGTTCTTC; CDR3 protein: CASSQDRLVGSNEQFF
clone size: .; J gene: TRBJ2-2; D gene: .; V gene: TRBV9; CDR3 DNA: TGTGCCAGCAGCGTAGGACAGCAGAACACCGGGGAGCTGTTTTTT; CDR3 protein: CASSVGQQNTGELFF
clone size: .; J gene: TRBJ1-5; D gene: .; V gene: TRBV28; CDR3 DNA: TGTGCCAGCAGACCAGGGGCGGGCAATCAGCCCCAGCATTTT; CDR3 protein: CASRPGAGNQPQHF
clone size: .; J gene: TRBJ2-5; D gene: TRBD1; V gene: TRBV5-1; CDR3 DNA: TGCGCCAGCAGCCGAAGACCGGGACAGGGCCAGGAGACCCAGTACTTC; CDR3 protein: CASSRRPGQGQETQYF
clone size: .; J gene: TRBJ1-1; D gene: TRBD1; V gene: TRBV6-5; CDR3 DNA: TGTGCCAGCAGGACTACAGGGGGGAACACTGAAGCTTTCTTT; CDR3 protein: CASRTTGGNTEAFF
clone size: .; J gene: TRBJ2-3; D gene: .; V gene: TRBV20-1; CDR3 DNA: TGCAGTGAGGGGAAAGATACGCAGTATTTT; CDR3 protein: CSEGKDTQYF
clone size: .; J gene: TRBJ2-6; D gene: .; V gene: TRBV19; CDR3 DNA: TGTGCCACCACCCAGGGGTATTCAGGGGCCAACGTCCTGACTTTC; CDR3 protein: CATTQGYSGANVLTF
clone size: .; J gene: TRBJ2-1; D gene: TRBD2; V gene: TRBV6-1; CDR3 DNA: TGTGCCAGCAGTGAAGCTGCTAGCGGGAGGAATGAGCAGTTCTTC; CDR3 protein: CASSEAASGRNEQFF
clone size: .; J gene: TRBJ2-1; D gene: .; V gene: TRBV14; CDR3 DNA: TGTGCCAGCAGCCCCTGGCAGGGATCCTACAATGAGCAGTTCTTC; CDR3 protein: CASSPWQGSYNEQFF
clone size: .; J gene: TRBJ2-2; D gene: .; V gene: TRBV6-2/TRBV6-3; CDR3 DNA: TGTGCCAGCAGTTTCAGAATAACGAACACCGGGGAGCTGTTTTTT; CDR3 protein: CASSFRITNTGELFF
clone size: .; J gene: TRBJ1-3; D gene: .; V gene: TRBV14; CDR3 DNA: TGTGCCAGCAGCCAAGACCTCGGCAGGTTCTCTGGAAACACCATATATTTT; CDR3 protein: CASSQDLGRFSGNTIYF
clone size: .; J gene: TRBJ2-1; D gene: TRBD1; V gene: TRBV18; CDR3 DNA: TGTGCCAGCTCAATGGGACAGGGGCTCAATGAGCAGTTCTTC; CDR3 protein: CASSMGQGLNEQFF
clone size: .; J gene: TRBJ2-5; D gene: .; V gene: TRBV14; CDR3 DNA: TGTGCCAGCAGCCAAGATCGGGGGAGTCAAGAGACCCAGTACTTC; CDR3 protein: CASSQDRGSQETQYF
clone size: .; J gene: TRBJ2-7; D gene: .; V gene: TRBV24-1; CDR3 DNA: TGTGCCACCAGTGACCTATACGAGCAGTACTTC; CDR3 protein: CATSDLYEQYF
clone size: .; J gene: TRBJ1-6; D gene: .; V gene: TRBV6-5; CDR3 DNA: TGTGCCAGCAGCCGTTCCCATAATTCACCCCTCCACTTT; CDR3 protein: CASSRSHNSPLHF